A single sample is the source of the 24 T cell receptor beta chains below, sequenced in a study of OX40 agonist ivuxolimab in advanced cancers. Generated by immunoSEQ multiplex PCR, the TCRdb table keeps only in-frame clones and is missing some. This table holds some 69,000 clones, around 90% found once. The starting material was CD4+ or CD8+ T cells sorted from blood, obtained in a trial of the OX40 agonist ivuxolimab. Source of these receptors: an adult with an advanced solid tumor such as melanoma, head and neck, liver or kidney cancer.

The chain couples TRBV10-2 to TRBJ2-7, with 13 bases identical to TRBD2. The CDR3 is 16 residues long. V was clipped by 2 bases and J by 4 bases; unmatched bases: 5. CDR1 is WSHSY and CDR2 is SAAADI in the germline V gene. The CDR3 DNA sequence: TGCGCCAGCAGTGAGACTAGCGGGAGGGCCAGGTACGAGCAGTACTTC. Translated: CASSETSGRARYEQYF.

As concerns this clone: This specimen includes other DNA sequences encoding the same CDR3. This rearrangement joins TRBV28 to TRBJ2-2, with 7 bases matching TRBD2. The germline V gene has CDR1 MDHEN and CDR2 SYDVKM. The CDR3 sequence is 18 residues long. V lost 3 bases, J lost 0 bases, and 10 bases stayed unmatched. The CDR3 is CASSFMGGGGANTGELFF. DNA of the CDR3: TGTGCCAGCAGTTTTATGGGTGGGGGGGGTGCGAACACCGGGGAGCTGTTTTTT.

The genes are TRBV7-2 and TRBJ2-7; D is unclear. With 8 bases removed from V and 1 base from J, the gap between germline ends came to 12 bases. The CDR3 length is 13 residues. CDR1 is SGHTA and CDR2 is FQGNSA in the germline V gene. CDR3 DNA: TGTGCCAGCTCGGTCCTGAGATCCTACGAGCAGTACTTC. Its translation is CASSVLRSYEQYF.

The chain couples TRBV7-6 to TRBJ2-5, with 7 bases lining up with TRBD1. Germline V gene data show CDR1 as SGHVS and CDR2 as FNYEAQ. This CDR3 has 14 residues. The V and J ends lost 5 bases and 3 bases, in that order; junction bases with no gene match: 6. The CDR3 loop is CASSLTGQKETQYF. In DNA, the CDR3 is TGTGCCAGCAGCCTAACGGGACAGAAAGAGACCCAGTACTTC.

This sequence joins TRBV7-2 and TRBJ2-1; weak D call: TRBD1 (5 bases). V lost 1 base to trimming and J lost 4 bases, with 8 bases between them. The CDR3 is 14 residues long. Germline V gene lookup returns CDR1 SGHTA and CDR2 FQGNSA. The CDR3 DNA reads as TGTGCCAGCAGCTTAGTCCAGGGATACAATGAGCAGTTCTTC. Protein: CASSLVQGYNEQFF. Full variable domain (outside the CDR3, taken from reference TRBV7-2 and TRBJ2-1): GAGVSQSPSNKVTEKGKDVELRCDPISGHTALYWYRQSLGQGLEFLIYFQGNSAPDKSGLPSDRFSAERTGGSVSTLTIQRTQQEDSAVYLCASSLVQGYNEQFFGPGTRLTVL.

In nucleotides, the CDR3 is TGTGCCAGCAGCCGAACGGCATCCCTCGATCGTGGCAATCAGCCCCAGCATTTT. Protein sequence: CASSRTASLDRGNQPQHF. The chain has TRBV7-8 and TRBJ1-5; D is unclear. CDR1 is SGHVS, CDR2 FQNEAQ, per germline. V gave up 5 bases and J gave up 2 bases, with 22 bases separating them. The CDR3 runs 18 residues.

The chain recombines TRBV10-3 with TRBJ1-3; D not certain. The CDR3 sequence is 15 residues long. Germline CDR1 and CDR2: ENHRY and SYGVKD. With 0 bases removed from V and 2 bases from J, the gap between germline ends came to 8 bases. The CDR3: CAISESRAAGNTIYF. The DNA of the CDR3 is TGTGCCATCAGTGAGTCGAGGGCAGCTGGAAACACCATATATTTT.

This chain joins TRBV11-2 and TRBJ2-1, with D possibly TRBD2 on 7 matching bases. The V gene's germline CDR1 is SGHAT and CDR2 FQNNGV. The CDR3 totals 15 residues. The V end lost 5 bases, the J end lost 6 bases, and 17 bases lay between the germline ends. For the CDR3, the DNA is TGTGCCAGCAGCCACGGGGCAGGGGAGGGCAATGAGCAGTTCTTC. Protein product: CASSHGAGEGNEQFF. The full variable domain, completed using reference TRBV11-2 and TRBJ2-1, is EAGVAQSPRYKIIEKRQSVAFWCNPISGHATLYWYQQILGQGPKLLIQFQNNGVVDDSQLPKDRFSAERLKGVDSTLKIQPAKLEDSAVYLCASSHGAGEGNEQFFGPGTRLTVL.

The DNA for the CDR3 is TGTGCCAGCAGCTTAGACAACTATGGCTACACCTTC. It encodes CASSLDNYGYTF. The genes are TRBV7-2 and TRBJ1-2, with D hard to call. The CDR3 is 12 residues long. The V gene's germline CDR1 is SGHTA and CDR2 FQGNSA. The V end lost 1 base, the J end lost 2 bases, and 2 bases lay between the germline ends.

The chain's CDR3 is CASSVGAGDNQPQHF. The CDR3 DNA reads as TGTGCCAGCAGCGTAGGTGCGGGGGACAATCAGCCCCAGCATTTT. The chain carries TRBV9 and TRBJ1-5; the D gene is possibly TRBD1 (5 bases). Trimming removed 0 bases from V and 3 bases from J, with 10 bases in between. The CDR3 is 15 residues long. The germline V gene has CDR1 SGDLS and CDR2 YYNGEE.

The chain recombines TRBV7-9 with TRBJ2-2; tentative D call: TRBD1 (5 bases). V was pared by 5 bases and J by 0 bases, with 10 bases between. CDR1 is SEHNR and CDR2 is FQNEAQ in the germline V gene (reference sequence). The CDR3 is 15 amino acids. The CDR3 loop reads CASSPDSPNTGELFF. The CDR3 region has the DNA TGTGCCAGCAGCCCCGACAGTCCGAACACCGGGGAGCTGTTTTTT.

Regarding this clone: One end of the junction does not line up with germline, which may come from a read error. J is TRBJ2-5 and V is TRBV2; 8 bases match TRBD2. CDR3 length: 11 amino acids. Germline-derived CDR1 and CDR2 are SNHLY and FYNNEI. The CDR3 loop is CASSVQRESHF. The CDR3 nucleotides read TGTGCCAGCAGTGTCCAGCGGGAGTCACACTTC.

This rearrangement joins TRBV29-1 to TRBJ2-2; D tentatively reads TRBD1 or TRBD2 (5 bases each). This CDR3 region has 16 residues. CDR1 is SQVTM, CDR2 ANQGSEA, per germline. V gave up 4 bases and J gave up 1 base, with 16 bases separating them. CDR3 nucleotide sequence: TGCAGCGTTGGGGGGACGGGGCAGGTGAACACCGGGGAGCTGTTTTTT. This encodes CSVGGTGQVNTGELFF.

V usage is TRBV2 and J usage is TRBJ1-4; 7 bases are shared with TRBD1. Trimming cost V 5 bases and J 6 bases; bases outside gene matches: 6. The CDR3 runs 14 residues. Germline CDR1 and CDR2: SNHLY and FYNNEI. The CDR3 DNA follows: TGTGCCAGCAGTCCCAGGGGGGGCGATGAAAAACTGTTTTTT. Translated: CASSPRGGDEKLFF.

This sequence joins TRBV7-2 and TRBJ2-2; no clear D. Per the germline V gene, CDR1 is SGHTA and CDR2 is FQGNSA. The V end was cut by 4 bases, the J end by 7 bases, with 10 bases between. This CDR3 contains 13 residues. CDR3 sequence: CASSYPIRGELFF. In DNA, the CDR3 is TGTGCCAGCAGCTACCCAATACGCGGGGAGCTGTTTTTT.

The rearrangement links TRBV28 to TRBJ2-6, with 7 bases fitting TRBD1. The CDR3 consists of 16 residues. Trimming at V came to 6 bases and at J to 2 bases, leaving 7 bases not matched to a gene. Germline CDR1 and CDR2: MDHEN and SYDVKM. The CDR3 region has the DNA TGTGCCAGCAGCATACAGGGGCTGACTGGGGCCAACGTCCTGACTTTC. Amino acid sequence: CASSIQGLTGANVLTF.

The V call is TRBV5-1, the J call TRBJ2-6; D not certain. Germline loops: CDR1 SGHRS, CDR2 YFSETQ. Trimming removed 5 bases at V and 0 bases at J, with 9 bases between. CDR3 length: 15 amino acids. This CDR3 is CASSYDLSGANVLTF. The CDR3 DNA reads as TGCGCCAGCAGTTACGATCTCTCTGGGGCCAACGTCCTGACTTTC.

This clone has a single count. This chain links TRBV28 with TRBJ1-1; 7 bases line up with TRBD1. The CDR3 sequence is 14 residues long. J gave up 0 bases and V 6 bases, and 4 bases lay outside the gene matches. From germline, CDR1 is MDHEN and CDR2 SYDVKM. The CDR3 loop reads CASSTGQMNTEAFF. The CDR3 DNA is TGTGCCAGCAGCACGGGACAGATGAACACTGAAGCTTTCTTT.

The chain recombines TRBV5-5 with TRBJ2-1; 9 nucleotides agree with TRBD2. The CDR3 runs to 15 residues. The trim removed 4 bases at V and 7 bases at J, leaving 9 bases unmatched. Germline V lookup: CDR1 SGHKS, CDR2 YYEKEE (reference sequence). CDR3 residues: CASSPGTSISNEQFF. CDR3 DNA sequence: TGTGCCAGCAGCCCCGGGACTAGCATTTCGAATGAGCAGTTCTTC.

The gene calls are TRBV30 and TRBJ2-7; the D is unclear. From germline, CDR1 is GTSNPN and CDR2 SVGIG (reference sequence). V lost 0 bases to trimming and J lost 7 bases, with 7 bases between them. This CDR3 is built from 11 residues. For the CDR3, the DNA is TGTGCCTGGAGTGTACAAGGGGAGCAGTACTTC. Encoded protein: CAWSVQGEQYF.

The chain links TRBV9 to TRBJ2-7; 9 bases match TRBD1. With 2 bases clipped from V and 2 bases from J, the junction kept 2 bases outside the gene matches. The CDR3 loop spans 14 amino acids. CDR1 and CDR2 from the germline V gene are SGDLS and YYNGEE. The CDR3 DNA sequence: TGTGCCAGCAGCGTCGGACAGGGGCCCTACGAGCAGTACTTC. It specifies CASSVGQGPYEQYF.

This chain joins TRBV11-2 and TRBJ1-2; D is unclear. V was shortened by 0 bases and J by 8 bases, with 13 bases between the two germline ends. CDR3 length: 14 amino acids. Per germline, CDR1 SGHAT and CDR2 FQNNGV. The CDR3: CASSLDYLGGGYTF. CDR3 coding DNA: TGTGCCAGCAGCTTAGATTATCTGGGCGGCGGCTACACCTTC.

The rearrangement links TRBV7-6 to TRBJ1-3; 7 positions agree with TRBD1. Germline CDR1 SGHVS, CDR2 FNYEAQ. Trimming removed 5 bases from V and 1 base from J; junction bases left unmatched: 14. The CDR3 runs to 18 residues. CDR3 in amino acids: CASSQEAPGTASGNTIYF. The CDR3 DNA reads TGTGCCAGCAGCCAGGAGGCCCCGGGGACAGCATCTGGAAACACCATATATTTT.

The chain couples TRBV5-6 to TRBJ2-1; 7 nucleotides agree with TRBD1. Germline assignment: CDR1 SGHDT and CDR2 YYEEEE. The CDR3 is 15 residues long. V shed 5 bases, J shed 4 bases, and the junction held 9 bases outside the gene matches. CDR3 coding DNA: TGTGCCAGCAGTCACGACAGGGCCAGTTACAATGAGCAGTTCTTC. Encoded protein: CASSHDRASYNEQFF.